This T cell receptor (beta chain) was identified during a study of CD8+ T cells in alopecia areata. Study results and caveats: Sequenced scalp T cells also include alphabeta T cells resident in normal skin.

Looked up from germline, CDR1 is SEHNR and CDR2 is FQNEAQ (reference sequence). The CDR3 runs to 13 residues. V shed 2 bases and J shed 5 bases, with 9 bases lying between them. As for treatment: oral pan-JAK inhibitor, 5-10 mg twice daily. This clone appeared a few times. Its matching antigen is unknown. The authors extracted RNA and reverse transcribed it into cDNA as the sequencing template. Some clones are missing from TCRdb's copy, which holds only in-frame ones; the method was immunoSEQ multiplex PCR. Altogether about 180,000 clones are present, about 61% being singletons, with the ten largest covering roughly 17%.

This TCR was sampled from a human donor with alopecia areata. V is TRBV7-9 and J is TRBJ1-1; D is unclear. This material consisted of CD4+ T cells sorted from blood, taken around week 55, from a patient treated with tofacitinib. The CDR3 nucleotides are TGTGCCAGCAGCTTACGCGGAAGGACTGAAGCTTTCTTT. Translated: CASSLRGRTEAFF.